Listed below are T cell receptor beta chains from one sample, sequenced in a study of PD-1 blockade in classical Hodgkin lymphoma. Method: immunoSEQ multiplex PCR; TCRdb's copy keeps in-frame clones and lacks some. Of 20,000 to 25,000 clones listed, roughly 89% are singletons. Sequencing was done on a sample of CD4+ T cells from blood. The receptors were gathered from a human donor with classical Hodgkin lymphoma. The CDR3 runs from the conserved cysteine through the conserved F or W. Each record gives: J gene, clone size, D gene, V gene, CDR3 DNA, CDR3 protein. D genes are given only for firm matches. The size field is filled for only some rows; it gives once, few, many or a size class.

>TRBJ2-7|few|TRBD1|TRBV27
TGTGCCAGCAGTTTATCGACAGGGGGCGCGCAGTACTTC
CASSLSTGGAQYF
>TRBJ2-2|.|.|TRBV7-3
TGTGCCAGCAGCCGCACTCGGGAGAACACCGGGGAGCTGTTTTTT
CASSRTRENTGELFF
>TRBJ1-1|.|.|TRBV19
TGTGCCAGTAGTATAAATAAGTTGCGGATGAACACTGAAGCTTTCTTT
CASSINKLRMNTEAFF
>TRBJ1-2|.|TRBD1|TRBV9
TGTGCCAGCAGCGAGATAACCGGGACAGGGGTATCCCTCTATGGCTACACCTTC
CASSEITGTGVSLYGYTF
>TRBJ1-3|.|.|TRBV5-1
TGCGCCAGCAGCCCGGGGGGGGTTGGAAACACCATATATTTT
CASSPGGVGNTIYF
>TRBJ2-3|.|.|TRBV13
TGTGCCAGCAGCTTCGGGGGACTCAACACAGATACGCAGTATTTT
CASSFGGLNTDTQYF
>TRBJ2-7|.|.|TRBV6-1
TGTGCCAGCAGTGAACAACTGGAGCAGTACTTC
CASSEQLEQYF
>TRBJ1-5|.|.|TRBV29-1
TGCAGCGTTGCGGAGGGGCTGATCGGCAATCAGCCCCAGCATTTT
CSVAEGLIGNQPQHF
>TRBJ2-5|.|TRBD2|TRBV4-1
TGCGCCAGCAGCCAGCAAAGCGGGGGACAAGAGACCCAGTACTTC
CASSQQSGGQETQYF
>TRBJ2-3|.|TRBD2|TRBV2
TGTGCCAGCAATGTGCGGGGGACGTCGTATTTT
CASNVRGTSYF
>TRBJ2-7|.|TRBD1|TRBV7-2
TGTGCCAGCAGCTTAGTTCAGGGGGCTAAGGAGCAGTACTTC
CASSLVQGAKEQYF
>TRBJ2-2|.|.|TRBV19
TGTGCCAGTAGTATAAGTGCCGCCAGCTTCGCGAACACCGGGGAGCTGTTTTTT
CASSISAASFANTGELFF
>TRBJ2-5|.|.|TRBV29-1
TGCAGCGTTGAACGCAATGCCCGTGAAGAGACCCAGTACTTC
CSVERNAREETQYF
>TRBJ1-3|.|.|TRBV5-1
TGCGCCAGCAGCTTGGGAACACCCGACTCTGGAAACACCATATATTTT
CASSLGTPDSGNTIYF
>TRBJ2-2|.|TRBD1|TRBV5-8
TGTGCCAGCAGCTTGTTGGACAGGGCCGTCGGGGAGCTGTTTTTT
CASSLLDRAVGELFF
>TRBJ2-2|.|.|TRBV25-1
TGTGCCAGCAGTGAAGGGATTAAGGACTTCACCGGGGAGCTGTTTTTT
CASSEGIKDFTGELFF
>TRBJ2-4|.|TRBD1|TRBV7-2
TGTGCCAGCAGCTTGACAGGGAGCGGCATTCAGTACTTC
CASSLTGSGIQYF
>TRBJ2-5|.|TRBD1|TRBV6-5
TGTGCCAGCAGTTTAACAGGGGGTCCATGGACCCAGTACTTC
CASSLTGGPWTQYF
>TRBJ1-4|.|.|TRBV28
TGTGCCAGCAGTTTTCGTACGGGAACTAATGAAAAACTGTTTTTT
CASSFRTGTNEKLFF
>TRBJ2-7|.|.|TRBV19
TGTGCCAGTAGTATCCGGGACTCTACCTACGAGCAGTACTTC
CASSIRDSTYEQYF
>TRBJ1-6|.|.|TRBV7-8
TGTGCCAGCAGCCCCGCGGGGAGAAATTCACCCCTCCACTTT
CASSPAGRNSPLHF
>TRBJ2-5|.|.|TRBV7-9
TGTGCCAGCAGCTTTACAAGCGGACAAGAGACCCAGTACTTC
CASSFTSGQETQYF
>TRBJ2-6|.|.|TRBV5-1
TGCGCCAGCAGCATAGGGGACTCTGGGGCCAACGTCCTGACTTTC
CASSIGDSGANVLTF
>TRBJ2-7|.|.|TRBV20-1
TGCAGTGCGTCACAGGGTCACGAGCAGTACTTC
CSASQGHEQYF
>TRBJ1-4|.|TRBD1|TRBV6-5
TGTGCCAGCAGGAAGGACAGGGAAAAACTGTTTTTT
CASRKDREKLFF
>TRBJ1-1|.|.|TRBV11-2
TGTGCCAGCAGCTTTGGGCCAAGGACTGAAGCTTTCTTT
CASSFGPRTEAFF
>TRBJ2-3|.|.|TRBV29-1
TGCAGCGTTCTGCCCTGGGGGGCAGATACGCAGTATTTT
CSVLPWGADTQYF
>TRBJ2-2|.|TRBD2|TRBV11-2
TGTGCCAGCAGCTTAGGAGGACTAGCTCGGGAGCTGTTTTTT
CASSLGGLARELFF
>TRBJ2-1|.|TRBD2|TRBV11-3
TGTGCCAGCAGCTTAGATAGCGGGGGAGGCAATGAGCAGTTCTTC
CASSLDSGGGNEQFF
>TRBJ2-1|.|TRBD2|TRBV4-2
TGTGCCAGCAGCTCCCCGGGACTAGCGGGGACCCTCCTCACCTGGGATGAGCAGTTCTTC
CASSSPGLAGTLLTWDEQFF
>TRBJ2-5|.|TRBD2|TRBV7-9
TGTGCCAGCAGTCTCGGACTAGCGGAGCAAGAGACCCAGTACTTC
CASSLGLAEQETQYF
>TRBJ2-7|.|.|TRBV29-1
TGCAGCGTTGGCCAGGGGGGCTCCTACGAGCAGTACTTC
CSVGQGGSYEQYF
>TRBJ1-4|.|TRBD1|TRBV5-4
TGTGCCAGCAGCAAAAGACAGGGAGAAGCAACTAATGAAAAACTGTTTTTT
CASSKRQGEATNEKLFF
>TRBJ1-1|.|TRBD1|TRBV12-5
TGTGCTAGTGGTTTGAGGGGGCTCACTGAAGCTTTCTTT
CASGLRGLTEAFF
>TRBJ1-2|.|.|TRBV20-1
TGCAGTGCGGGGCTGGGGGTTTCCACCTTC
CSAGLGVSTF
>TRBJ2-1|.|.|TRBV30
TGTGCCTGGAGTGAGGACAGCTACAATGAGCAGTTCTTC
CAWSEDSYNEQFF
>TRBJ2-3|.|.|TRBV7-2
TGTGCCAGCAGCTTGATTAGCGGTAGCACAGATACGCAGTATTTT
CASSLISGSTDTQYF
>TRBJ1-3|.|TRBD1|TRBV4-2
TGTGCCAGCAGCCAACCGGACAGGCCCGTGACTGGAAACACCATATATTTT
CASSQPDRPVTGNTIYF
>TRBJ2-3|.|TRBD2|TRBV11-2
TGTGCCAGCAGCTTAGATCTGGGACTAGCGGGGGATTTGGGAGATACGCAGTATTTT
CASSLDLGLAGDLGDTQYF
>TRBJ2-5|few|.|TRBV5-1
TGCGCCAGCGGGTCGTCGCGACAAGAGACCCAGTACTTC
CASGSSRQETQYF
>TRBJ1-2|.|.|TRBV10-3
TGTGCCATTTTCCGGGGGAGCAACTATGGCTACACCTTC
CAIFRGSNYGYTF
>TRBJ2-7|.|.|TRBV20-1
TGCAGTGCTACCGGGATGGACGCGCAGTACTTC
CSATGMDAQYF
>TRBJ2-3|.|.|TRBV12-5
TGTGCTAGTGGTTTGGTACACTTAGATACGCAGTATTTT
CASGLVHLDTQYF
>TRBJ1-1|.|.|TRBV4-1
TGCGCCAGCAGCCAAGATAGGTGGGGGAACACTGAAGCTTTCTTT
CASSQDRWGNTEAFF
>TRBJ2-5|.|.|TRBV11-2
TGTGCCAGCAGCTTACGGGGGTCGTGGGAGACCCAGTACTTC
CASSLRGSWETQYF
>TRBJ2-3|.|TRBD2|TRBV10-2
TGCGCCAGCACCCCTAGCGGGGGGACCACAGATACGCAGTATTTT
CASTPSGGTTDTQYF
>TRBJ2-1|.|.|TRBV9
TGTGCCAGCAGCGTAGGGGCGGGGCTTCACAATGAGCAGTTCTTC
CASSVGAGLHNEQFF
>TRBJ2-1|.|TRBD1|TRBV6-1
TGTGCCAGCAGTGATACAGGGGGCGCTTCGAATGAGCAGTTCTTC
CASSDTGGASNEQFF
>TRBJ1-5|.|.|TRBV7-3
TGTGCCAGCAGCTTAACAGGGGGGCAGCCCCAGCATTTT
CASSLTGGQPQHF
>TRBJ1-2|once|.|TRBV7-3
TGTGCCAGCAGCCCGGACCCTGGATCTGGCTACACCTTC
CASSPDPGSGYTF
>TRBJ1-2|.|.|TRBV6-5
TGTGCCAGCAGTTTCGGGGGGAGCTATGGCTACACCTTC
CASSFGGSYGYTF